A selection of T cell receptor beta chains follows, all from one sample in a study of T cell repertoires in cytomegalovirus infection. TCRdb redid the calling of the reads with MiXCR, one entry per CDR3 protein. The sample includes some 700,000 distinct CDR3 sequences, 30% to 35% of them seen just once. Antigen specificity for these receptors is unknown. This material consisted of cultured PBMCs, taken from culture after CMV antigen stimulation. The receptors come from a human donor in good health (CMV status not recorded). Some clones in this sample may be carry-over from other donors' samples. Each CDR3 is given with its conserved first and last residue. The D gene is left open where the match is weak. Some rows mark clone size as missing; the rest say once, few, many or name a class of expanded clone.

size | J | D | V | CDR3 | DNA
NA | TRBJ2-4 | NA | TRBV25-1 | CASSELGYDSKNIQYF | TGTGCCAGCAGTGAATTGGGGTATGACTCCAAAAACATTCAGTACTTC
many | TRBJ1-1 | NA | TRBV7-2 | CASSTHTNTEAFF | TGTGCCAGCAGCACCCACACGAACACTGAAGCTTTCTTT
once | TRBJ2-1 | TRBD2 | TRBV20-1 | CSARPAGDSYEQFF | TGCAGTGCTAGGCCGGCGGGAGACTCGTATGAGCAGTTCTTC
NA | TRBJ1-4 | NA | TRBV12-3/TRBV12-4 | CASRRQEALFF | TGTGCCAGCAGGCGACAGGAGGCACTGTTTTTT
few | TRBJ2-1 | TRBD1 | TRBV7-2 | CASSLARQGVEQFF | TGTGCCAGCAGCCTCGCCCGACAGGGTGTTGAGCAGTTCTTC
NA | TRBJ2-5 | NA | TRBV20-1 | CSASDAAGEETQYF | TGCAGTGCTAGTGATGCGGCAGGGGAAGAGACCCAGTACTTC
NA | TRBJ2-2 | NA | TRBV2 | CASSVGSEELFF | TGTGCCAGCAGTGTTGGGTCGGAGGAGCTGTTTTTT
many | TRBJ1-5 | TRBD1 | TRBV7-6 | CASSPNDRGGNQPQHF | TGTGCCAGCAGCCCGAATGACAGGGGTGGCAATCAGCCCCAGCATTTT
few | TRBJ2-7 | TRBD2 | TRBV27 | CASSLMAGAYEQYF | TGTGCCAGCAGTTTAATGGCGGGGGCCTACGAGCAGTACTTC
few | TRBJ1-2 | NA | TRBV19 | CASSSSGYGYTF | TGTGCCAGTAGTAGTAGCGGCTATGGCTACACCTTC
NA | TRBJ2-7 | TRBD2 | TRBV7-2 | CASSTPLAGGHNEQYF | TGTGCCAGCAGCACCCCACTAGCGGGGGGTCACAACGAGCAGTACTTC
NA | TRBJ2-3 | TRBD2 | TRBV4-3 | CASSHRTSVDTQYF | TGCGCCAGCAGCCACCGGACTAGCGTGGATACGCAGTATTTT
NA | TRBJ2-7 | NA | TRBV9 | CASSVAHRSYEQYF | TGTGCCAGCAGCGTAGCCCACAGGTCCTACGAGCAGTACTTC
few | TRBJ2-3 | NA | TRBV7-2 | CASSPSSLTTDTQYF | TGTGCCAGCAGCCCCAGTAGTCTTACCACAGATACGCAGTATTTT